This T cell receptor (beta chain) was sequenced in a study of shared clonotypes between healthy human individuals. CD8 cells regarded as naive lacked CD45RO, were positively chosen for CCR7, and omitted terminally differentiated effector memory CD45RA+ cells. Germline lookup yields CDR1 LNHDA and CDR2 SQIVND (reference sequence). V trimming: 6 bases; J trimming: 1 base; junction bases outside the gene matches: 5. This CDR3 has 15 residues. The repertoire was sequenced with immunoSEQ multiplex PCR; TCRdb's copy has only in-frame clones and lacks some. The table lists over 750,000 clones, about 97% of them singletons.

V gene TRBV19 combines with J gene TRBJ2-3; 9 bases line up with TRBD1. The sequenced material came from naive CD8+ T cells sorted from blood. The receptor was derived from a man aged 25-40 years in good health. The CDR3 spells CASSTGQGGTDTQYF. The CDR3 DNA reads TGTGCCAGTAGCACGGGACAGGGAGGCACAGATACGCAGTATTTT.